This is a list of T cell receptor beta chains from one sample in a study of shared clonotypes between healthy human individuals. Sequencing was performed with immunoSEQ multiplex PCR; in TCRdb, only in-frame clones are kept and a portion is missing. The table has about 2.1 million clones, 85% to 95% seen once. Specimen: naive CD8+ T cells from PBMCs. These receptors all stem from a man between 18 and 29 years old in good health. Some clones in this sample may be carry-over from other donors' samples. CDR3s include the opening cysteine and the closing phenylalanine or tryptophan. D genes are given only for firm matches. Size tells how often a clone was seen (once, few, many) or the class of an expanded clone, and some rows leave it out.

j_call,v_call,d_call,cdr3_length,clone_size,cdr3_nt,cdr3_aa
TRBJ2-3,TRBV28,.,15,.,TGTGCCAGCCGAAATGACAGGTCTAGCACAGATACGCAGTATTTT,CASRNDRSSTDTQYF
TRBJ1-3,TRBV4-3,TRBD1,17,.,TGCGCCAGCAGCCAAGAGCAGGGGGCCGAGGCTGGAAACACCATATATTTT,CASSQEQGAEAGNTIYF
TRBJ1-5,TRBV11-2,TRBD1,15,once,TGTGCCAGCAGCCCGGGACAGGGGCCTAATCAGCCCCAGCATTTT,CASSPGQGPNQPQHF
TRBJ2-3,TRBV2,.,15,once,TGTGCCAGCAGTGATGGCAGGGGTGGACCAGATACGCAGTATTTT,CASSDGRGGPDTQYF
TRBJ2-7,TRBV29-1,.,14,.,TGCAGCGTTGTAACACACGACAGAATCTACGAGCAGTACTTC,CSVVTHDRIYEQYF
TRBJ1-1,TRBV7-8,TRBD1,15,.,TGTGCCAGCAGCTTAGGAGGGACAGGGGAGGTGCGAGCTTTCTTT,CASSLGGTGEVRAFF
TRBJ1-4,TRBV2,.,14,.,TGTGCCAGCAGATTACCCGGGGATAATGAAAAACTGTTTTTT,CASRLPGDNEKLFF
TRBJ1-1,TRBV27,TRBD1,14,few,TGTGCCAGCAGTTCCCGCGGGACAGCTCTTGAAGCTTTCTTT,CASSSRGTALEAFF
TRBJ2-7,TRBV19,.,13,.,TGTGCCAGTAGTATGCGACACACCAACGAGCAGTACTTC,CASSMRHTNEQYF
TRBJ2-1,TRBV7-2,.,11,.,TGTGCCAGCACGGACGCGGGGGAGCAGTTCTTC,CASTDAGEQFF
TRBJ2-1,TRBV4-3,TRBD1,17,.,TGCGCCAGCAGCCAAGGATCCGGCAGGGGGCGCGTGCATGAGCAGTTCTTC,CASSQGSGRGRVHEQFF
TRBJ2-7,TRBV5-4,TRBD2,17,.,TGTGCCAGCAGCTTGGCAGGACTAGCGGGAGCCCGCGACGAGCAGTACTTC,CASSLAGLAGARDEQYF
TRBJ2-3,TRBV9,TRBD2,16,.,TGTGCCAGCAGCGTAGTCGGGCGGGGGAACACAGATACGCAGTATTTT,CASSVVGRGNTDTQYF
TRBJ2-1,TRBV4-3,.,15,.,TGCGCCAGCAGCCTAGGGACCAGCCTAGTAGTTGAGCAGTTCTTC,CASSLGTSLVVEQFF
TRBJ1-2,TRBV6-1,TRBD1,13,.,TGTGCCACACGGTTAACAGGGGTTATCGGCTACACCTTC,CATRLTGVIGYTF
TRBJ2-1,TRBV28,.,15,.,TGTGCCAGCAGACCTACCGACAGGCCTTACAATGAGCAGTTCTTC,CASRPTDRPYNEQFF
TRBJ2-3,TRBV5-5,.,15,.,TGTGCCAGCAGCTCCGGGGCCCCGAGCTCATATACGCAGTATTTT,CASSSGAPSSYTQYF
TRBJ2-7,TRBV29-1,.,13,.,TGCAAACTACCGGGACTTCCGAGTTACGAGCAGTACTTC,CKLPGLPSYEQYF
TRBJ2-5,TRBV7-9,.,14,.,TGTGCCAGCAGCCAACAGGGTATAGCGGAGACCCAGTACTTC,CASSQQGIAETQYF
TRBJ1-2,TRBV5-6,.,15,.,TGTGCCAGCAGCGGCGGGGACCGCGGGTTCTATGGCTACACCTTC,CASSGGDRGFYGYTF
TRBJ1-1,TRBV7-9,.,15,few,TGTGCCAGCAGCTTAGGACCGTTGGGGTACACTGAAGCTTTCTTT,CASSLGPLGYTEAFF
TRBJ2-7,TRBV9,TRBD1,15,.,TGTGCCAGCAGCGTAGAGTCTGGCAGGGGGCACGAGCAGTACTTC,CASSVESGRGHEQYF
TRBJ2-7,TRBV19,.,11,few,TGTGCCAGTAGTCACCTCTACGAGCAGTACTTC,CASSHLYEQYF
TRBJ2-7,TRBV29-1,.,11,.,TGCAGCGCCAGGACATACTACGAGCAGTACTTC,CSARTYYEQYF
TRBJ1-3,TRBV27,.,13,.,TGTGCCAGCAGTTCCCGCGGGGGAAACACCATATATTTT,CASSSRGGNTIYF
TRBJ1-4,TRBV7-9,.,17,.,TGTGCCAGCAGCTCAACGCCGGGACCATCTTTCAAAGAAAAACTGTTTTTT,CASSSTPGPSFKEKLFF
TRBJ2-2,TRBV7-3,.,16,.,TGTGCCAGCAGCTTCATCAGGGCCTCTCGGGGCGGGGAGCTGTTTTTT,CASSFIRASRGGELFF
TRBJ1-1,TRBV2,.,13,few,TGTGCCAGCAGTGTACTGATGAACACTGAAGCTTTCTTT,CASSVLMNTEAFF
TRBJ2-7,TRBV29-1,.,15,.,TGCAGCGTTGAGTCCCGGCGGGGAATAACCTACGAGCAGTACTTC,CSVESRRGITYEQYF
TRBJ1-1,TRBV10-3,.,14,.,TGTGCCACCATACCCGGGGCAATGAACACTGAAGCTTTCTTT,CATIPGAMNTEAFF
TRBJ2-7,TRBV11-2,.,15,.,TGTGCCAGCAGCTTAAGTGACAGGCCTTACTACGAGCAGTACTTC,CASSLSDRPYYEQYF
TRBJ1-5,TRBV28,.,13,.,TGTGCCAGCAGTTTAATGTCGAATCAGCCCCAGCATTTT,CASSLMSNQPQHF
TRBJ1-2,TRBV4-1,TRBD1,17,.,TGCGCCAGCAGCCTTCGTCCCGGGACAGACTACCTCCATGGCTACACCTTC,CASSLRPGTDYLHGYTF
TRBJ2-1,TRBV5-1,.,12,.,TGCGCCAGCAGCGCCCGGGGCAATGAGCAGTTCTTC,CASSARGNEQFF
TRBJ1-1,TRBV27,.,17,.,TGTGCCACCCCACTGGCGGGGTCGAATCAAATGAACACTGAAGCTTTCTTT,CATPLAGSNQMNTEAFF
TRBJ2-2,TRBV7-9,.,18,once,TGTGCCAGCAGCTTACCGTTAGTTGGGAGCGCGAACACCGGGGAGCTGTTTTTT,CASSLPLVGSANTGELFF
TRBJ2-1,TRBV27,TRBD2,15,few,TGTGCCAGCAGATCGACTAGCGGGAGAACCAATGAGCAGTTCTTC,CASRSTSGRTNEQFF
TRBJ2-7,TRBV15,.,17,once,TGTGCCACCAGCAGAGTGGGGGGAATTCGCCTACTGGGCGAGCAGTACTTC,CATSRVGGIRLLGEQYF
TRBJ2-1,TRBV18,TRBD2,13,.,TGTGCCAGCTCATCGACTAGCGCTGATGAGCAGTTCTTC,CASSSTSADEQFF
TRBJ2-3,TRBV28,TRBD2,21,.,TGTGCCAGCAGTTCCCTCGATCCAGTAATAGCGGGACAAAACAGCACAGATACGCAGTATTTT,CASSSLDPVIAGQNSTDTQYF
TRBJ1-3,TRBV6-6,.,15,.,TGTGCCAGCAGCTACGACAGCTCCTCTGGAAACACCATATATTTT,CASSYDSSSGNTIYF
TRBJ2-7,TRBV18,.,13,.,TGTGCCAGCTCACCAAGGGACGCCTACGAGCAGTACTTC,CASSPRDAYEQYF